This T cell receptor (beta chain) emerged from a study of blood T cell repertoires in COVID-19 (dated by TCRdb to the early 2020s). About the full investigation: Samples covering the acute and convalescent phases of COVID-19 were provided by collaborators in the United States, Italy and Spain. The material from the prospective study consisted of cDNA or gDNA derived from T cells, B-cell-depleted T cells, or PBMCs. The dataset comprised deeply sampled blood TCRbeta repertoires from subjects exposed to, actively infected with, or recovered from COVID-19. The repertoires were made available in a free public database intended to serve as a resource for research on the immune response to SARS-CoV-2. Samples came from the ongoing ImmuneRACE study (first 160 participants) plus 1,254 subjects from 6 global collaborators. Nearly every sample came with metadata listing a de-identified subject ID, COVID-19 status, age in years and sex. Where HLA class I and class II types were available, the types were taken from metadata supplied by the sample provider, not from assay-based typing. Broader findings and caveats from the paper: How much clinical and demographic metadata was included differed by source and by participant, and the metadata was provided uncurated.

Remarks on this clone: Its antigen remains undetermined. Base quality data are lacking; no much larger clone is found one base away.

TCRbeta CDR3 regions were amplified from genomic DNA by means of the immunoSEQ Assay, a bias-controlled multiplex PCR. The original pipeline was this. The number of nucleated cells in each sample was estimated from the amplification of reference gene primers within the assay. To quantify the absolute abundance of each unique TCRbeta CDR3 rearrangement, sequence reads were collapsed and filtered. Productive Simpson clonality was computed per sample as the square root of Simpson's diversity index over productive rearrangements. TCRdb limited this immuneACCESS table to in-frame rearrangements with V and J called. A share of clones is missing; checked studies link under half to unresolved V genes, and the rest is unexplained. Clone size and V and J calls were adopted from that table, with D and trimming inferred from the DNA. The sample table lists 95,000 to 150,000 clones, about four fifths of them with a count of one. About 40% of the sample is in the top ten clones.

CDR1 and CDR2 are drawn from the germline V gene: SQVTM, ANQGSEA. The CDR3 measures 14 amino acids from cysteine to phenylalanine. Only the CDR3 portion is preserved as DNA: 42 bases, with reading frame beginning at the first base. V and J are truncated by 7 bases and 0 bases respectively, leaving an intervening sequence of 13 bases. Each collaborating institution followed its own protocols to collect whole blood in K2EDTA tubes. For TCRbeta analysis, collaborators shipped samples as frozen whole blood, isolated PBMCs, or DNA extracted from either of those sample types. The rearrangement combines TRBV29-1 with TRBJ1-3; the D gene cannot be named for sure. The clonotype comes from a man aged 40-49 years with active or convalescent COVID-19. The sample was peripheral blood. The CDR3 protein is CSDQRADSGNTIYF. The DNA sequence is given as TGCAGCGACCAGAGAGCGGACTCTGGAAACACCATATATTTT.